These 20 T cell receptor beta chains came from one sample sequenced in a study of cytomegalovirus exposure and HLA in healthy donors. The PCR employed 60 Vbeta primers together with 13 Jbeta primers. Sequencing used immunoSEQ multiplex PCR; TCRdb keeps in-frame clones, though not all of them. The data hold 95,000 to 150,000 clones, with roughly 70% observed a single time. Sequencing was carried out using PBMCs. Every receptor here comes from a woman aged 40 to 50 in good health and CMV-seronegative.

This rearrangement joins TRBV18 to TRBJ1-2, with a possible D match to TRBD1 (5 bases). Trimming removed 3 bases from V and 6 bases from J, with 20 bases in between. In germline, CDR1 is KGHSH, CDR2 LQKENI. This CDR3 region has 16 residues. The DNA for the CDR3 is TGTGCCAGCTCACCCGGCAACGGACAACTCTTCCATGGCTACACCTTC. Amino acids: CASSPGNGQLFHGYTF.

V gene TRBV10-3 combines with J gene TRBJ2-7; 8 positions agree with TRBD2. CDR3 length equals 12 residues. V lost 6 bases to trimming and J lost 3 bases; unmatched junction nucleotides: 1. From germline, CDR1 is ENHRY and CDR2 SYGVKD. The DNA of the CDR3 is TGTGCCATCAGCGGGGGGGTCTACGAGCAGTACTTC. Translated, it gives CAISGGVYEQYF.

This clone was seen only a few times. An end of the junction differs from the germline gene, which may be a read error. The CDR3 loop reads CSSSLSVRDQETQYF. The CDR3 DNA reads as TGTTCCAGCAGCTTATCGGTCAGGGATCAAGAGACCCAGTACTTC. V and J are TRBV7-9 and TRBJ2-5, with TRBD1 as a possible D gene (5 bases). Germline values: CDR1 SEHNR, CDR2 FQNEAQ (reference sequence). The CDR3 loop spans 15 amino acids.

The chain joins TRBV10-3 to TRBJ2-7; 7 bases align to TRBD1. Per germline, CDR1 ENHRY and CDR2 SYGVKD. The length of the CDR3 is 15 residues. Germline trimming cut 10 bases from V and 0 bases from J; bases unmatched to any gene: 12. CDR3 sequence (DNA): TGTGCCACGAGAGGCCCGACAGGGAACTCCTACGAGCAGTACTTC. Its protein product is CATRGPTGNSYEQYF.

This chain connects TRBV10-3 to TRBJ2-3; D not certain. This CDR3 has 14 residues. Germline loops: CDR1 ENHRY, CDR2 SYGVKD. Trimming shortened V by 6 bases and J by 0 bases, and 10 bases separated the two germline ends. CDR3 sequence (DNA): TGTGCCATCAGCTTGACTGGGAGCACAGATACGCAGTATTTT. This codes for CAISLTGSTDTQYF.

J is TRBJ2-4 and V is TRBV19, with a possible D match to TRBD1 (6 bases). The V gene's germline CDR1 is LNHDA and CDR2 SQIVND (reference sequence). The CDR3 has 18 amino acids. Trimming stripped 4 bases from V and 8 bases from J, with 27 bases between. CDR3 DNA: TGTGCCAGTAGTAAAGTACCCCACCCCGACAGGAATCGGGACATTCAGTACTTC. As protein: CASSKVPHPDRNRDIQYF.

V and J are TRBV21-1 and TRBJ2-1; TRBD2 is taken as the D call from the table, unchecked against the DNA. TRBV21-1 counts as a pseudogene. The CDR3 extends over 17 amino acids. The CDR3 DNA sequence: TGTGCCAGCAGCAAAGTGGGAGAAAAACAAGGCTACAATGAGCAGTTCTTC. Translated, it gives CASSKVGEKQGYNEQFF.

This clone showed up just a few times. CDR3 region: CASSERAGGIANTGELFF. The CDR3 region has the DNA TGTGCCAGCAGCGAACGGGCGGGGGGGATCGCGAACACCGGGGAGCTGTTTTTT. The gene calls are TRBV9 and TRBJ2-2, with 9 positions matching TRBD2. Germline CDR1 is SGDLS and CDR2 is YYNGEE. V shed 3 bases, J shed 0 bases, and the junction held 9 bases outside the gene matches. This CDR3 is 18 amino acids long.

The V call is TRBV11-2, the J call TRBJ2-7; D unresolved. The ends were cut back, 5 bases at V and 0 bases at J, with 11 bases in the middle. The germline CDR1 and CDR2 sequences are SGHAT and FQNNGV. CDR3 length equals 14 residues. The CDR3 DNA is TGTGCCAGCAGCCCAGAGGTGGGCTCCTACGAGCAGTACTTC. Protein: CASSPEVGSYEQYF.

The chain couples TRBV19 to TRBJ2-3, with D possibly being TRBD2 (5 bases). Trimming removed 4 bases from V and 4 bases from J, with 9 bases in between. Germline V CDR1 and CDR2: LNHDA, SQIVND (reference sequence). The CDR3 is 13 residues long. DNA for the CDR3: TGTGCCAGTAGTACCCACGGGGCAGATACGCAGTATTTT. As protein: CASSTHGADTQYF.

This clone was seen only a few times. The chain couples TRBV28 to TRBJ1-1, with D tentatively TRBD1 (5 bases). The CDR3 totals 15 residues. Germline loops: CDR1 MDHEN, CDR2 SYDVKM. Trimming removed 8 bases from V and 0 bases from J, with 16 bases in between. CDR3 sequence: CASHRGVGMNTEAFF. DNA for the CDR3: TGTGCCAGCCACCGGGGGGTAGGGATGAACACTGAAGCTTTCTTT.

The genes are TRBV27 and TRBJ1-5; TRBD1 is a possible D gene (6 bases). Trimming stripped 5 bases from V and 2 bases from J, with 10 bases between. CDR1 MNHEY and CDR2 SMNVEV come from the germline V gene (reference sequence). This CDR3 contains 14 residues. CDR3 sequence (DNA): TGTGCCAGCAGTACGGACAGTGGCAATCAGCCCCAGCATTTT. Its protein is CASSTDSGNQPQHF.

CDR3 coding DNA: TGTGCCAGCAGTGGCACTGGTGGTAATGAGCAGTTCTTC. Its translation: CASSGTGGNEQFF. The chain employs TRBV6-4 and TRBJ2-1; D ambiguous. Between the trimmed V and J ends, which lost 4 bases and 7 bases, there was a span of 11 bases. The CDR3 runs to 13 residues. Germline CDR1 reads MRHNA; CDR2 reads SNTAGT.

CDR3 region: CASSLRQLNEKLFF. CDR3 DNA sequence: TGTGCCAGCAGCTTGCGACAGCTTAATGAAAAACTGTTTTTT. This rearrangement joins TRBV7-9 to TRBJ1-4; the D gene is possibly TRBD1 (5 bases). The CDR3 extends over 14 amino acids. The V and J ends lost 3 bases and 4 bases respectively, with 9 bases between them. CDR1 and CDR2 from the germline V gene are SEHNR and FQNEAQ (reference sequence).

This chain connects TRBV4-3 to TRBJ2-7, with TRBD1 matching 8 bases. CDR1 is LGHNA and CDR2 is YSLEER in the germline V gene. J lost 2 bases, V lost 4 bases, and 7 bases had no gene match. This CDR3 is 15 amino acids long. CDR3 in DNA: TGCGCCAGCAGCCGTACGACAGGGGCTCCCTACGAGCAGTACTTC. This encodes CASSRTTGAPYEQYF.

This clone appeared a few times. This sequence joins TRBV5-6 and TRBJ2-5, with 7 bases lining up with TRBD2. The CDR3 is 15 residues long. V was pared by 3 bases and J by 4 bases, with 9 bases of the junction left unmatched. The germline V gene encodes CDR1 SGHDT and CDR2 YYEEEE. CDR3 nucleotide sequence: TGTGCCAGCAGCTCCCCCGGGGTAGCGGGAGAGACCCAGTACTTC. Protein sequence: CASSSPGVAGETQYF. Full variable domain (remainder filled in from reference TRBV5-6 and TRBJ2-5): DAGVTQSPTHLIKTRGQQVTLRCSPKSGHDTVSWYQQALGQGPQFIFQYYEEEERQRGNFPDRFSGHQFPNYSSELNVNALLLGDSALYLCASSSPGVAGETQYFGPGTRLLVL.

The CDR3 spells CASRDQGGLGIEQFF. The CDR3 DNA is TGTGCCAGCAGAGATCAGGGGGGATTGGGTATTGAGCAGTTCTTC. V gene TRBV6-1 combines with J gene TRBJ2-1; a weak D match, TRBD1 (7 bases). CDR3 length equals 15 residues. V lost 6 bases and J 9 bases, leaving 21 bases between the germline ends. Germline V lookup: CDR1 MNHNS, CDR2 SASEGT.

V is TRBV5-1 and J is TRBJ2-1, with TRBD2 as a possible D gene (6 bases). From germline, CDR1 is SGHRS and CDR2 YFSETQ. V was pared by 3 bases and J by 3 bases, with 19 bases between. The CDR3 sequence is 17 residues long. Here the CDR3 DNA reads TGCGCCAGCAGCTCCCGTGGAGGGACCGGACGCTACAATGAGCAGTTCTTC. This codes for CASSSRGGTGRYNEQFF.

This sequence joins TRBV19 and TRBJ1-5; D ambiguous. Trimming removed 4 bases at V and 2 bases at J, with 12 bases between. Germline CDR1 and CDR2: LNHDA and SQIVND (reference sequence). The CDR3 has 15 residues. The CDR3: CASSREGRGNQPQHF. In DNA form, the CDR3 reads TGTGCCAGTAGTAGGGAGGGAAGGGGCAATCAGCCCCAGCATTTT.

The rearrangement links TRBV5-8 to TRBJ2-2; the D gene is possibly TRBD2 (6 bases). The V end was cut by 0 bases, the J end by 7 bases, with 16 bases between. Germline V CDR1 and CDR2: SGHTS, YDEGEE. CDR3 length: 16 amino acids. The CDR3 coding sequence is TGTGCCAGCAGCTTGGCGGGGGTTGGGGGTGGCGGGGAGCTGTTTTTT. Its translation is CASSLAGVGGGGELFF.